These 32 T cell receptor beta chains share one sample of origin, sequenced in a study of blood T cell repertoires in COVID-19. Generated by immunoSEQ multiplex PCR, the TCRdb table keeps only in-frame clones and is missing some. This table has 250,000 to 350,000 clones, around 84% appearing once. Material: PBMCs or T cells enriched from blood (not recorded which). The receptors derive from a woman between 45 and 65 years old who had recovered from COVID-19.

The chain carries TRBV9 and TRBJ2-5; 10 nucleotides agree with TRBD2. Trimming removed 0 bases from V and 5 bases from J; junction bases left unmatched: 7. Per the germline V gene, CDR1 is SGDLS and CDR2 is YYNGEE. The CDR3 consists of 16 residues. The CDR3 protein is CASSVDASGSVETQYF. CDR3 bases: TGTGCCAGCAGCGTAGACGCTAGCGGGAGTGTTGAGACCCAGTACTTC.

In this sample, this clone turned up once. The V gene is TRBV4-1, the J gene TRBJ1-5; D call uncertain. With 4 bases removed from V and 4 bases from J, the gap between germline ends came to 5 bases. The CDR3 is made up of 12 amino acids. CDR1 and CDR2 (germline): MGHRA, YSYEKL. In DNA form, the CDR3 reads TGCGCCAGCAGCCGAGGAAATCAGCCCCAGCATTTT. Translation gives CASSRGNQPQHF.

The chain has TRBV19 and TRBJ2-3, with D uncertain. The CDR3 covers 13 residues. Germline loops: CDR1 LNHDA, CDR2 SQIVND (reference sequence). V lost 4 bases and J lost 1, with 6 bases in between. The CDR3 DNA follows: TGTGCCAGTAGTACTATTCGCACAGATACGCAGTATTTT. Encoded protein: CASSTIRTDTQYF.

The CDR3, as DNA: TGTGCCAGCAGCAGGACAGGGGGCTGGGCTTTCTTT. Protein product: CASSRTGGWAFF. This chain joins TRBV7-2 and TRBJ1-1, with 11 bases that match TRBD1. Trimming at V came to 5 bases and at J to 11 bases, leaving 4 bases not matched to a gene. CDR3 length: 12 amino acids. Germline loops: CDR1 SGHTA, CDR2 FQGNSA.

The chain links TRBV30 to TRBJ1-1, with D perhaps TRBD1 (6 bases). This CDR3 comprises 13 residues. The germline V and J ends were trimmed by 5 bases and 3 bases, with 13 bases remaining between them. Per the germline V gene, CDR1 is GTSNPN and CDR2 is SVGIG (reference sequence). Here the CDR3 reads CAWARTAYTEAFF. The DNA of the CDR3 is TGTGCCTGGGCTAGGACAGCTTACACTGAAGCTTTCTTT.

The chain is built from TRBV25-1 and TRBJ1-4, with TRBD1 identical over 11 bases. The V gene's germline CDR1 is MGHDK and CDR2 SYGVNS. The CDR3 is 15 residues long. After removal of 4 bases from V and 6 bases from J, the junction contained 4 bases not matched to a gene. CDR3 DNA sequence: TGTGCCAGCAGTGGGACAGGGGGCATTTATGAAAAACTGTTTTTT. Protein product: CASSGTGGIYEKLFF.

This chain connects TRBV29-1 to TRBJ2-5; 13 bases are a match to TRBD2. J lost 5 bases, V lost 4 bases, and 4 bases had no gene match. The CDR3 extends over 14 amino acids. Germline loops: CDR1 SQVTM, CDR2 ANQGSEA. The CDR3 spells CSVGLAGGLETQYF. The CDR3 region has the DNA TGCAGCGTTGGACTAGCGGGGGGCCTGGAGACCCAGTACTTC.

This rearrangement joins TRBV6-5 to TRBJ1-1, with 9 bases lining up with TRBD1. The CDR3 is 14 residues long. The V and J ends lost 2 bases and 7 bases, in that order; junction bases with no gene match: 5. CDR1 and CDR2 from the germline V gene are MNHEY and SVGAGI. Here the CDR3 DNA reads TGTGCCAGCAGTTACCTAAAGGGACAGGGTGAAGCTTTCTTT. Encoded protein: CASSYLKGQGEAFF.

This chain uses TRBV30 with TRBJ1-1, with D perhaps TRBD1 (5 bases). CDR1 and CDR2 from the germline V gene are GTSNPN and SVGIG (reference sequence). Trimming stripped 4 bases from V and 11 bases from J, with 17 bases between. This CDR3 has 12 amino acids. CDR3 sequence (DNA): TGTGCCTGGACCGATCTGACAGTAACGGCTTTCTTT. It translates to CAWTDLTVTAFF.

V usage is TRBV28 and J usage is TRBJ1-2; D is undetermined. CDR1 and CDR2 from the germline V gene are MDHEN and SYDVKM. V lost 2 bases and J 3 bases, leaving 4 bases between the germline ends. This CDR3 contains 12 residues. The CDR3, as DNA: TGTGCCAGCAGTTTACAGGACTATGGCTACACCTTC. This sequence encodes CASSLQDYGYTF.

This clone was counted only a few times. This chain connects TRBV5-6 to TRBJ1-2; D gene ambiguous. Germline V gene lookup returns CDR1 SGHDT and CDR2 YYEEEE. The V end was cut by 0 bases, the J end by 3 bases, with 6 bases between. The CDR3 spans 13 residues. CDR3 loop: CASSLDSDYGYTF. DNA of the CDR3: TGTGCCAGCAGCTTGGACAGTGACTATGGCTACACCTTC.

The rearrangement uses TRBV28 and TRBJ2-7, with D possibly matching TRBD1 (6 bases). The CDR3 loop spans 14 amino acids. Trimming shortened V by 6 bases and J by 3 bases, and 15 bases separated the two germline ends. In germline, CDR1 is MDHEN, CDR2 SYDVKM. CDR3 in DNA: TGTGCCAGCAGCGAAAACAGGGTCGTCTACGAGCAGTACTTC. This translates into CASSENRVVYEQYF.

The V call is TRBV18, the J call TRBJ2-2; 8 bases are a match to TRBD1. The ends lost 5 bases at V and 5 bases at J; junction bases unmatched: 7. The CDR3 has 15 amino acids. Germline CDR1 KGHSH, CDR2 LQKENI. CDR3 region: CASSSGQGWTGELFF. The CDR3 nucleotides are TGTGCCAGCTCATCCGGACAGGGCTGGACCGGGGAGCTGTTTTTT.

This chain connects TRBV5-6 to TRBJ2-2, with a tentative D call TRBD1 (6 bases). The germline V gene encodes CDR1 SGHDT and CDR2 YYEEEE. The CDR3 contains 15 residues. V was cut by 1 base and J by 5 bases, with 12 bases left in between. CDR3 loop: CASSLIGGRTGELFF. The DNA for the CDR3 is TGTGCCAGCAGCTTGATAGGGGGACGGACCGGGGAGCTGTTTTTT.

This clone was observed once. The chain combines TRBV19 with TRBJ2-1; D gene unclear. The CDR3 extends over 12 amino acids. Germline CDR1 is LNHDA and CDR2 is SQIVND (reference sequence). Between the trimmed V and J ends, which lost 4 bases and 9 bases, there was a span of 10 bases. The CDR3 region has the DNA TGTGCCAGTAGTACCTCGACAAGTGAGCAGTTCTTC. This translates into CASSTSTSEQFF.

The count of this clone is one. The J gene is TRBJ1-2, the V gene TRBV7-9, with TRBD1 matching 7 bases. Germline trimming cut 4 bases from V and 4 bases from J; bases unmatched to any gene: 3. CDR1 and CDR2 from the germline V gene are SEHNR and FQNEAQ (reference sequence). This CDR3 contains 13 residues. The CDR3 region is CASSWDSTYGYTF. The CDR3 region has the DNA TGTGCCAGCAGCTGGGACAGTACCTATGGCTACACCTTC.

This clone has just one count. The CDR3 DNA follows: TGTGCCAGCAGCTTAGGATCCACAGGGTCAGATACGCAGTATTTT. Its translation: CASSLGSTGSDTQYF. This chain links TRBV11-2 with TRBJ2-3; D possibly corresponds to TRBD1 (6 bases). Germline V lookup: CDR1 SGHAT, CDR2 FQNNGV. V lost 1 base, J lost 4 bases, and 12 bases lay in between. The CDR3 is 15 residues long.

The V gene is TRBV20-1, the J gene TRBJ2-7; tentatively, D is TRBD1 (6 bases). The CDR3 runs to 11 residues. Trimming removed 5 bases from V and 9 bases from J, with 14 bases in between. Germline values: CDR1 DFQATT, CDR2 SNEGSKA (reference sequence). The CDR3 DNA reads TGCAGTGCTCAGACCGACAGGAGGCAGTACTTC. Its protein is CSAQTDRRQYF.

The J gene is TRBJ2-3, the V gene TRBV19; 7 bases fit TRBD1. V shed 4 bases, J shed 5 bases, and the junction held 12 bases outside the gene matches. This CDR3 has 16 residues. CDR1 and CDR2 from the germline V gene are LNHDA and SQIVND (reference sequence). The CDR3 protein is CASSNLRQGVGDTQYF. In nucleotides, the CDR3 is TGTGCCAGTAGTAACCTGAGGCAGGGGGTTGGAGATACGCAGTATTTT.

V and J are TRBV2 and TRBJ1-1; possibly TRBD1 for D (5 bases). The length of the CDR3 is 14 residues. The V end was cut by 6 bases, the J end by 8 bases, with 19 bases between. Looked up from germline, CDR1 is SNHLY and CDR2 is FYNNEI. CDR3: CASRTDSQAREAFF. The DNA for the CDR3 is TGTGCCAGCAGGACCGACAGTCAAGCCAGGGAAGCTTTCTTT. The complete variable domain, with remaining parts taken from reference TRBV2 and TRBJ1-1, reads EPEVTQTPSHQVTQMGQEVILRCVPISNHLYFYWYRQILGQKVEFLVSFYNNEISEKSEIFDDQFSVERPDGSNFTLKIRSTKLEDSAMYFCASRTDSQAREAFFGQGTRLTVV.

The rearrangement uses TRBV29-1 and TRBJ2-7; TRBD2 aligns across 10 bases. The length of the CDR3 is 14 residues. V was clipped by 6 bases and J by 2 bases; unmatched bases: 7. CDR1 is SQVTM and CDR2 is ANQGSEA in the germline V gene. CDR3 sequence: CSVEKREGPYEQYF. The CDR3 coding sequence is TGCAGCGTGGAGAAGCGGGAGGGCCCCTACGAGCAGTACTTC.

The chain links TRBV28 to TRBJ1-2; 8 bases agree with TRBD1. The V gene end was trimmed by 6 bases and the J gene end by 5 bases; junction bases not matched to a gene: 11. CDR1 MDHEN and CDR2 SYDVKM come from the germline V gene. CDR3 length: 15 residues. CDR3 sequence: CASREQGTGIYGYTF. The CDR3 coding sequence is TGTGCCAGCAGGGAACAGGGGACAGGCATATATGGCTACACCTTC.

The J gene is TRBJ1-2, the V gene TRBV7-8, with D possibly TRBD1 on 6 matching bases. Germline values: CDR1 SGHVS, CDR2 FQNEAQ. This CDR3 has 15 amino acids. V lost 5 bases and J 2 bases, leaving 15 bases between the germline ends. The CDR3 reads CASSRIEGGNYGYTF. In DNA form, the CDR3 reads TGTGCCAGCAGCAGAATCGAGGGGGGGAACTATGGCTACACCTTC.

The chain has TRBV27 and TRBJ2-3, with 9 bases fitting TRBD2. This CDR3 has 14 amino acids. The junction had 8 bases not matched to a gene; V was cut back by 4 bases and J by 9 bases. The V gene's germline CDR1 is MNHEY and CDR2 SMNVEV (reference sequence). CDR3 sequence (DNA): TGTGCCAGCAGTTCGCATAGCGGGAGTAAAACGCAGTATTTT. Protein product: CASSSHSGSKTQYF.

The V call is TRBV2, the J call TRBJ2-5, with 15 bases aligning to TRBD2. The J segment lost 2 bases and the V segment lost 6 bases, leaving 4 bases of the junction unmatched. Germline V gene lookup returns CDR1 SNHLY and CDR2 FYNNEI. This CDR3 region has 16 residues. This chain's CDR3 is CASSTGTSGGQETQYF. The CDR3 nucleotides are TGTGCCAGCAGCACCGGGACTAGCGGGGGGCAAGAGACCCAGTACTTC.

The chain recombines TRBV11-2 with TRBJ1-2; the D gene is possibly TRBD1 (5 bases). The ends were cut back, 0 bases at V and 7 bases at J, with 12 bases in the middle. Germline lookup yields CDR1 SGHAT and CDR2 FQNNGV. The CDR3 is 14 residues long. The CDR3 reads CASSLEAGGGGYTF. For the CDR3, the DNA is TGTGCCAGCAGCTTAGAGGCGGGGGGAGGTGGCTACACCTTC. Full variable domain (outside the CDR3, taken from reference TRBV11-2 and TRBJ1-2): EAGVAQSPRYKIIEKRQSVAFWCNPISGHATLYWYQQILGQGPKLLIQFQNNGVVDDSQLPKDRFSAERLKGVDSTLKIQPAKLEDSAVYLCASSLEAGGGGYTFGSGTRLTVV.

The chain recombines TRBV28 with TRBJ2-7, with 11 bases fitting TRBD2. There are 20 residues in the CDR3. CDR1 and CDR2 from the germline V gene are MDHEN and SYDVKM. The V gene end was trimmed by 4 bases and the J gene end by 5 bases; junction bases not matched to a gene: 22. The CDR3 DNA follows: TGTGCCAGCAGTTCCCAAGTAGCGGGGGGGCAAGGACCCCGTAGCCACGAGCAGTACTTC. Residues: CASSSQVAGGQGPRSHEQYF.

The CDR3 is CATSRDFSQVDNEQFF. CDR3 in DNA: TGTGCCACCAGCAGAGATTTTTCACAGGTAGACAATGAGCAGTTCTTC. J is TRBJ2-1 and V is TRBV15; TRBD1 is a possible D gene (5 bases). The CDR3 is 16 amino acids. Germline CDR1 is LNHNV and CDR2 is YYDKDF (reference sequence). Trimming stripped 0 bases from V and 5 bases from J, with 14 bases between.

This clone was counted once. The chain couples TRBV15 to TRBJ1-4; 7 positions match TRBD1. The ends lost 5 bases at V and 4 bases at J; junction bases unmatched: 4. The CDR3 is 14 amino acids. The V gene's germline CDR1 is LNHNV and CDR2 YYDKDF (reference sequence). The CDR3 DNA reads TGTGCCACCAGCTCGGGACAGAATAATGAAAAACTGTTTTTT. This sequence encodes CATSSGQNNEKLFF.

The V gene is TRBV19, the J gene TRBJ2-1; tentatively, D is TRBD1 (6 bases). Germline CDR1 is LNHDA and CDR2 is SQIVND (reference sequence). With 3 bases removed from V and 8 bases from J, the gap between germline ends came to 14 bases. The CDR3 totals 14 residues. CDR3 sequence (DNA): TGTGCCAGTAGTATCGCCAGGGGCTTTGATGAGCAGTTCTTC. It encodes CASSIARGFDEQFF.

This clone was counted only a few times. This chain uses TRBV5-1 with TRBJ2-7; D remains unclear. V was clipped by 5 bases and J by 2 bases, with 8 bases between them. This CDR3 spans 12 amino acids. Germline V lookup: CDR1 SGHRS, CDR2 YFSETQ. CDR3 sequence (DNA): TGCGCCAGCAGTGACACCCCCTACGAGCAGTACTTC. Its translation: CASSDTPYEQYF. The full variable domain, rest sourced from reference TRBV5-1 and TRBJ2-7, is KAGVTQTPRYLIKTRGQQVTLSCSPISGHRSVSWYQQTPGQGLQFLFEYFSETQRNKGNFPGRFSGRQFSNSRSEMNVSTLELGDSALYLCASSDTPYEQYFGPGTRLTVT.

The chain combines TRBV28 with TRBJ2-7, with 13 bases fitting TRBD2. Germline V gene lookup returns CDR1 MDHEN and CDR2 SYDVKM. After removal of 5 bases from V and 2 bases from J, the junction contained 3 bases not matched to a gene. The CDR3 spans 15 residues. This CDR3 reads CASSTTSGGAYEQYF. The DNA for the CDR3 is TGTGCCAGCAGTACCACTAGCGGGGGGGCCTACGAGCAGTACTTC.